The source of this T cell receptor (beta chain) is a study of blood T cell repertoires in COVID-19. Study summary: Material from acute and convalescent COVID-19 was sourced from the United States, Italy and Spain. From T cells, B-cell-depleted T cells, or PBMCs came the material, which was cDNA or gDNA.

Under the authors' procedure: Estimation of nucleated cell counts was performed using reference gene primer amplification. Sequencing used immunoSEQ multiplex PCR; TCRdb keeps in-frame clones, though not all of them. D and trimming were read from the DNA, whereas the V and J calls and clone size are those reported in that table. The sample has roughly 97,000 clones, roughly 90% seen once. The CDR3 loop spans 13 amino acids. Germline values: CDR1 MNHEY, CDR2 SVGAGI. Deletions cut 4 bases from V and 3 bases from J, with 9 bases between. The genes are TRBV6-5 and TRBJ1-2; the D gene is possibly TRBD1 (6 bases). The sequencing input was peripheral blood. The receptor was isolated from a human donor in a cohort sampled during active COVID-19. The CDR3 nucleotides are TGTGCCAGCAGTTTTTACAGGGACTATGGCTACACCTTC. This gives the protein CASSFYRDYGYTF.